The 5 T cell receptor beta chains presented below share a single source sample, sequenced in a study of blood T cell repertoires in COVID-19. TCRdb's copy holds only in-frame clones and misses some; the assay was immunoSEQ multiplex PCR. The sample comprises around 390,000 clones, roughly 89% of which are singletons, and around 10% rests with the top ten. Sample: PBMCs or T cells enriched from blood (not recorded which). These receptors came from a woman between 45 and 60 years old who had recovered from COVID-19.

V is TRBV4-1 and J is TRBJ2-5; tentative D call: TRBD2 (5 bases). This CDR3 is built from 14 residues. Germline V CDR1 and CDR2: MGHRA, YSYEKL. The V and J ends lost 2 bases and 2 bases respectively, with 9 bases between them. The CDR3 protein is CASSQTGLQETQYF. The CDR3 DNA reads TGCGCCAGCAGCCAAACTGGACTTCAAGAGACCCAGTACTTC.

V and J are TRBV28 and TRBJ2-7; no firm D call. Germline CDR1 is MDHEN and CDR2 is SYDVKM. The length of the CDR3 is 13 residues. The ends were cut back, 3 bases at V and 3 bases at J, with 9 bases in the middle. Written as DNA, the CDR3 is TGTGCCAGCAGTTTGGGTACAGACTACGAGCAGTACTTC. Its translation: CASSLGTDYEQYF.

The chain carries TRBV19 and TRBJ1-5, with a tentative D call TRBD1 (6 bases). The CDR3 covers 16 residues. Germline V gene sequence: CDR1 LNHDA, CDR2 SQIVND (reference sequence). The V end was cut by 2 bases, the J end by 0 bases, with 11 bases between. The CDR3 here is CASSILQGGSNQPQHF. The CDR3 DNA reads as TGTGCCAGTAGTATATTACAGGGCGGTAGCAATCAGCCCCAGCATTTT.

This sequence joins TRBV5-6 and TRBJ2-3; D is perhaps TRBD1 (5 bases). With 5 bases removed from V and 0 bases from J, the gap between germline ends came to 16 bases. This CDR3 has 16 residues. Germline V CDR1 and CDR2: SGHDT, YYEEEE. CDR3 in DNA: TGTGCCAGCAGGGAAACAGGACGTACTAGCACAGATACGCAGTATTTT. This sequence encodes CASRETGRTSTDTQYF.

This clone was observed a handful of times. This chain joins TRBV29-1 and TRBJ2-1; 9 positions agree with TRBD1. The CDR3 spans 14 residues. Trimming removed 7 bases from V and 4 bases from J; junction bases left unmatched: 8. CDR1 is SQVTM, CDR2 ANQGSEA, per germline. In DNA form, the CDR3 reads TGCAGCGGCACTGGACAGGGGCTGTACAATGAGCAGTTCTTC. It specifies CSGTGQGLYNEQFF.